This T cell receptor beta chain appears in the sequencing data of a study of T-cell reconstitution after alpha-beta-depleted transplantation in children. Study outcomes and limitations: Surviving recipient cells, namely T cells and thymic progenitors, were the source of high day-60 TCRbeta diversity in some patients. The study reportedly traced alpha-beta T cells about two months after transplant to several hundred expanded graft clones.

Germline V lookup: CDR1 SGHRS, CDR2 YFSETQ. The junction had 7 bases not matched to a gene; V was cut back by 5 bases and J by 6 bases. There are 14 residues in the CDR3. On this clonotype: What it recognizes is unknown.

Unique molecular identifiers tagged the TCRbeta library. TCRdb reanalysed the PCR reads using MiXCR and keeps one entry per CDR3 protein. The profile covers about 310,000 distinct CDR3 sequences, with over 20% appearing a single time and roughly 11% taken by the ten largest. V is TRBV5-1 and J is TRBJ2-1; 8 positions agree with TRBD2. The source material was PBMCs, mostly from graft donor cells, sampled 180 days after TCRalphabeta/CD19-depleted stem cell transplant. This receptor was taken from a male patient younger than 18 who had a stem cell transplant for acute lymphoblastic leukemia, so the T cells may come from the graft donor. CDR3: CASRGSGSFNEQFF. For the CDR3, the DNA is TGCGCCAGCAGGGGCAGCGGGAGTTTCAATGAGCAGTTCTTC. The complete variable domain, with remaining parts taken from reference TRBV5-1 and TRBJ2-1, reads KAGVTQTPRYLIKTRGQQVTLSCSPISGHRSVSWYQQTPGQGLQFLFEYFSETQRNKGNFPGRFSGRQFSNSRSEMNVSTLELGDSALYLCASRGSGSFNEQFFGPGTRLTVL.